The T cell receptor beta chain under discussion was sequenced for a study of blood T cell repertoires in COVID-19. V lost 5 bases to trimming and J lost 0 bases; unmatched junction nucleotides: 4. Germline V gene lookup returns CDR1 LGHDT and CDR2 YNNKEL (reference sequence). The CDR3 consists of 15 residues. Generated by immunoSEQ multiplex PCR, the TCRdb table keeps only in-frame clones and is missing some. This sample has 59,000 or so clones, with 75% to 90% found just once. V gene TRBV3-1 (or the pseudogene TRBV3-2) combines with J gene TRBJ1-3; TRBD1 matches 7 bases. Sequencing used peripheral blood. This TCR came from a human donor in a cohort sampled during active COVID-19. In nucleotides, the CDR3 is TGTGCCAGCAGCTTGACAGGGCTCTCTGGAAACACCATATATTTT. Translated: CASSLTGLSGNTIYF.